One T cell receptor (beta chain) is described in this entry. Its antigen is not identified. TCRdb's copy holds only in-frame clones and misses some; the assay was immunoSEQ multiplex PCR. There are 27,000 or so clones in the sample; approximately 83% occur only once, and around 2% lies in the top ten. With 4 bases removed from V and 1 base from J, the gap between germline ends came to 8 bases. Germline V lookup: CDR1 SGDLS, CDR2 YYNGEE. The length of the CDR3 is 14 residues. The data belong to a study of tumor-infiltrating lymphocytes in localized non-small cell lung cancer. Broader study findings: Technical variation could not be separated from intratumor heterogeneity here. Tumor T-cell fraction was not associated with recurrence-free survival. Compared with uninvolved lung, tumors showed higher T cell infiltration by TCRbeta sequencing. TCR sequencing covered a subset of patients with enough tissue.

V usage is TRBV9 and J usage is TRBJ1-4, with D uncertain. The sequence was collected from a human donor with non-small cell lung cancer. Sequenced input: lung tumor tissue. Here the CDR3 reads CASSPGITNEKLFF. CDR3 sequence (DNA): TGTGCCAGCAGCCCCGGGATAACTAATGAAAAACTGTTTTTT.